This T cell receptor (beta chain) is from a study of blood T cell repertoires in COVID-19. Whole-study context: Specimens from acute and convalescent COVID-19 originated in the United States, Italy and Spain. T cells, B-cell-depleted T cells, or PBMCs provided the cDNA or gDNA that served as material.

V lost 11 bases, J lost 6 bases, and 26 bases lay in between. The CDR3 length is 15 residues. Original processing notes: For nucleated cells, counts were estimated from reference gene primer amplification. Sequencing used immunoSEQ multiplex PCR; TCRdb keeps in-frame clones, though not all of them. That table gives V, J and clone size, and the DNA gave D and trimming. This sample has under 100,000 clones, with around 87% found just once. The sample taken for sequencing was peripheral blood. V and J are TRBV23-1 and TRBJ2-7, with D perhaps matching TRBD1 (6 bases). TRBV23-1 is placed among ORFs of uncertain function. This receptor was taken from a man in his forties with acute or convalescent COVID-19. The CDR3 DNA is TGCGCCCCCCCTATTTCAGGTGCACAAGGGGGCGAGCAGTACTTC. Amino acids: CAPPISGAQGGEQYF.